The 9 T cell receptor beta chains below all came from one sample that was sequenced in a study of blood T cells in healthy people across ages. Through a sample-barcoded 5' primer and a J-beta primer mix, a second PCR was run for roughly 6 to 11 cycles. TCRdb re-called the 5' RACE reads with MiXCR, one entry per CDR3 protein. The data show hundreds of thousands of distinct CDR3 sequences, about half seen once. Sequencing used blood. All receptors come from a woman aged 60-75 years in good health.

The gene calls are TRBV20-1 and TRBJ2-7; 10 nucleotides match TRBD2. Germline V gives CDR1 DFQATT, CDR2 SNEGSKA (reference sequence). Trimming at V came to 3 bases and at J to 4 bases, leaving 6 bases not matched to a gene. The CDR3 extends over 14 amino acids. CDR3 sequence: CSASTASGRYEQYF. The CDR3 DNA follows: TGCAGTGCTAGTACGGCTAGCGGGAGATACGAGCAGTACTTC.

The V call is TRBV11-3, the J call TRBJ2-3; 13 nucleotides line up with TRBD2. J gave up 6 bases and V 5 bases, and 5 bases lay outside the gene matches. The germline gives CDR1 SGHNT, CDR2 YENEEA. There are 15 residues in the CDR3. DNA for the CDR3: TGTGCCAGCAGCATACTAGCGGGAGGGACCGATACGCAGTATTTT. Translated: CASSILAGGTDTQYF.

This rearrangement joins TRBV30 to TRBJ2-5; D is ambiguous. The CDR3 runs to 11 residues. The germline V gene has CDR1 GTSNPN and CDR2 SVGIG (reference sequence). With 0 bases removed from V and 13 bases from J, the gap between germline ends came to 12 bases. The CDR3 nucleotides are TGTGCCTGGAGTGTGAGACGAGAAGTGTACTTC. Translation: CAWSVRREVYF.

This chain connects TRBV12-3 or TRBV12-4 to TRBJ2-3, with D unresolved. V lost 5 bases and J 3 bases, leaving 9 bases between the germline ends. This CDR3 has 13 amino acids. This CDR3 reads CASSRLGTDTQYF. The CDR3 nucleotides read TGTGCCAGCAGTAGATTGGGGACAGATACGCAGTATTTT.

This chain connects TRBV21-1 to TRBJ1-2. TRBV21-1 is a documented pseudogene. The CDR3 totals 13 residues. The CDR3 here is CASRPPANYGYTF. The CDR3, as DNA: TGTGCCAGCAGGCCGCCGGCTAACTATGGCTACACCTTC.

This clonotype was seen a few times. The rearrangement joins TRBV5-1 to TRBJ1-2; 7 bases align to TRBD1. The CDR3 is 15 residues long. Germline CDR1 SGHRS, CDR2 YFSETQ. J lost 3 bases, V lost 1 base, and 6 bases had no gene match. CDR3 sequence (DNA): TGCGCCAGCAGCTTGAAAGGGGGCGAGGACTATGGCTACACCTTC. Protein sequence: CASSLKGGEDYGYTF.

The chain couples TRBV7-2 to TRBJ2-1; 8 bases align to TRBD2. Looked up from germline, CDR1 is SGHTA and CDR2 is FQGNSA. The CDR3 is 15 residues long. J gave up 9 bases and V 0 bases, and 7 bases lay outside the gene matches. The CDR3 loop is CASSLASGGRFEQFF. CDR3 bases: TGTGCCAGCAGCTTAGCTTCTGGCGGGAGGTTTGAGCAGTTCTTC.

J is TRBJ2-7 and V is TRBV18; the D gene is possibly TRBD1 (5 bases). Germline V gene sequence: CDR1 KGHSH, CDR2 LQKENI. Deletions cut 6 bases from V and 5 bases from J, with 11 bases between. The CDR3 has 12 amino acids. CDR3 bases: TGTGCCAGCTCTCGGACACTCCACGAGCAGTACTTC. Its protein is CASSRTLHEQYF.

This chain uses TRBV28 with TRBJ2-7; TRBD2 might be the D (5 bases). V was shortened by 6 bases and J by 2 bases, with 8 bases between the two germline ends. CDR3 length equals 12 residues. Germline CDR1 is MDHEN and CDR2 is SYDVKM. The CDR3 is CASRTRAYEQYF. CDR3 bases: TGTGCCAGCAGAACTAGGGCCTACGAGCAGTACTTC.